The sequence of this T cell receptor beta chain was determined in a study of blood T cell repertoires in COVID-19. Study context: Donors in the United States, Italy and Spain gave samples during acute or convalescent COVID-19. T cells, B-cell-depleted T cells, or PBMCs provided the cDNA or gDNA that served as material.

CDR3 length equals 16 residues. V shed 0 bases and J shed 1 base, with 10 bases lying between them. Germline V lookup: CDR1 MNHEY, CDR2 SVGEGT. Per the authors' pipeline: Reference gene primer amplification gave nucleated cell count estimates. Assay: immunoSEQ multiplex PCR; the TCRdb copy retains only in-frame clones and omits some. Clone size and V and J calls were adopted from that table, with D and trimming inferred from the DNA. The sample includes some 78,000 clones, about nine tenths of them seen just once. The TCR sequence derives from a man over 45 with active or convalescent COVID-19. The sequenced sample consisted of peripheral blood. V is TRBV6-2 or TRBV6-3 and J is TRBJ1-5; the D is unclear. DNA for the CDR3: TGTGCCAGCAGTTACTCTGAGGGAATAAGCAATCAGCCCCAGCATTTT. Its protein is CASSYSEGISNQPQHF.